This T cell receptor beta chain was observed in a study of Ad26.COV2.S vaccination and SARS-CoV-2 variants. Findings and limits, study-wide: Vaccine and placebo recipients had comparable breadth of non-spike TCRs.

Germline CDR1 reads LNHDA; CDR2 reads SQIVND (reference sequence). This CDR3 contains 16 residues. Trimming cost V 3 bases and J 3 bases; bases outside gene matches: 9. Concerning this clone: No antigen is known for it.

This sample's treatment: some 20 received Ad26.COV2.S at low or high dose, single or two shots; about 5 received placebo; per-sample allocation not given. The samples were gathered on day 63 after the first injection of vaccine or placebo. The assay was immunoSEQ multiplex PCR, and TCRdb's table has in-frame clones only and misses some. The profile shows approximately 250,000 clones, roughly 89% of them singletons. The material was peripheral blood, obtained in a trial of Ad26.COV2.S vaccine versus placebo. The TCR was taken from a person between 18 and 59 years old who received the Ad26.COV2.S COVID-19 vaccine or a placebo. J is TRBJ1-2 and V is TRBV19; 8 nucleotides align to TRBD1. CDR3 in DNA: TGTGCCAGTAGTATGGTTTCAGGGGGCGAGGACTATGGCTACACCTTC. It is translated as CASSMVSGGEDYGYTF.